Below, 25 T cell receptor beta chains from the same sample are listed, as sequenced in a study of blood T cells in healthy people across ages. A second PCR of 7 to 11 cycles used a sample-barcoded 5' primer and a J-beta primer mix. TCRdb redid the calling of the 5' RACE reads with MiXCR, one entry per CDR3 protein. Altogether about 640,000 distinct CDR3 sequences are present, 45% to 65% being singletons, with the ten largest covering around 37%. The sample comprised blood. These receptors came from a man aged 55 to 70 in good health.

The CDR3 nucleotides read TGCAGTGCTAGAGGGCCGATCGGGGATACGCAGTATTTT. Encoded protein: CSARGPIGDTQYF. This chain connects TRBV20-1 to TRBJ2-3, with D uncertain. The CDR3 is 13 amino acids. V was cut by 1 base and J by 6 bases, with 11 bases left in between. CDR1 and CDR2 from the germline V gene are DFQATT and SNEGSKA (reference sequence).

The count of this clonotype is one. The rearrangement uses TRBV25-1 and TRBJ2-1; D call uncertain. Trimming took 1 base from V and 7 from J, leaving 8 bases between them. The CDR3 consists of 13 residues. The germline CDR1 and CDR2 sequences are MGHDK and SYGVNS. The CDR3 bases are TGTGCCAGCAGTGAATCGTGGGGTAATGAGCAGTTCTTC. It is translated as CASSESWGNEQFF.

This clonotype was observed a handful of times. This chain uses TRBV20-1 with TRBJ2-3; TRBD1 might be the D (6 bases). Germline values: CDR1 DFQATT, CDR2 SNEGSKA (reference sequence). The CDR3 totals 15 residues. Trimming stripped 1 base from V and 3 bases from J, with 14 bases between. This CDR3 reads CSARGQQGWTDTQYF. The CDR3 DNA reads as TGCAGTGCTAGAGGCCAACAGGGATGGACAGATACGCAGTATTTT.

The rearrangement uses TRBV20-1 and TRBJ2-7; 7 bases line up with TRBD1. The junction had 10 bases not matched to a gene; V was cut back by 5 bases and J by 0 bases. Per germline, CDR1 DFQATT and CDR2 SNEGSKA (reference sequence). This CDR3 region has 15 residues. The CDR3 DNA sequence: TGCAGTGCTCCTAACACGGGACAGATCTCCTACGAGCAGTACTTC. This translates into CSAPNTGQISYEQYF.

The chain joins TRBV6-6 to TRBJ2-7; D ambiguous. Near its end, the DNA agrees better with TRBJ2-5, so the J call may be wrong. From germline, CDR1 is MNHNY and CDR2 SVGAGI (reference sequence). The CDR3 has 13 amino acids. In DNA form, the CDR3 reads TGTGCCAGCAGGCTGACTTCGAAGGAGACCCAGTACTTC. Translation gives CASRLTSKETQYF.

The genes are TRBV7-2 and TRBJ1-2, with 11 positions matching TRBD1. Losses at the gene ends were 4 bases for V and 3 bases for J; bases not matched to a gene: 4. The germline CDR1 and CDR2 sequences are SGHTA and FQGNSA. The CDR3 covers 15 residues. The CDR3 spells CASSSWDRGDYGYTF. The CDR3 DNA sequence: TGTGCCAGCAGCTCCTGGGACAGGGGGGACTATGGCTACACCTTC.

A few counts support this clonotype. The chain carries TRBV4-1 and TRBJ2-5; 13 nucleotides agree with TRBD2. With V trimmed by 3 bases and J by 9 bases, 13 bases remained unmatched. The V gene's germline CDR1 is MGHRA and CDR2 YSYEKL. The CDR3 is made up of 17 amino acids. The CDR3 loop reads CASSHSRTSGGLQAQYF. The CDR3 DNA sequence: TGCGCCAGCAGCCACTCCCGGACTAGCGGGGGCCTTCAGGCCCAGTACTTC.

The rearrangement joins TRBV25-1 to TRBJ2-1; D gene ambiguous. This CDR3 comprises 15 residues. Germline CDR1 reads MGHDK; CDR2 reads SYGVNS. V dropped 6 bases and J dropped 0 bases, with 12 bases sitting between them. The CDR3 loop reads CASRGIAPSYNEQFF. CDR3 nucleotides: TGTGCCAGCAGAGGTATAGCTCCCTCCTACAATGAGCAGTTCTTC.

This sequence joins TRBV10-3 and TRBJ2-3; D tentatively fits TRBD1 or TRBD2 (5 bases each). CDR1 ENHRY and CDR2 SYGVKD come from the germline V gene. Trimming removed 6 bases from V and 6 bases from J, with 13 bases in between. This CDR3 region has 13 residues. CDR3 nucleotide sequence: TGTGCCATCAGCCGGGACCTAGGCGATACGCAGTATTTT. It codes for CAISRDLGDTQYF.

The rearrangement uses TRBV28 and TRBJ2-4, with D perhaps matching TRBD1 (5 bases). Germline values: CDR1 MDHEN, CDR2 SYDVKM. The CDR3 spans 13 residues. V lost 6 bases and J lost 4, with 10 bases in between. The CDR3 DNA reads TGTGCCAGCAGGTACCCAGGGAAAAACATTCAGTACTTC. Translated: CASRYPGKNIQYF.

V and J are TRBV12-3 or TRBV12-4 and TRBJ2-3; 9 positions agree with TRBD1. The length of the CDR3 is 15 residues. V lost 4 bases to trimming and J lost 3 bases; unmatched junction nucleotides: 5. The CDR3 is CASSSGTGWTDTQYF. CDR3 DNA sequence: TGTGCCAGCAGTTCCGGGACAGGGTGGACAGATACGCAGTATTTT.

The chain links TRBV29-1 to TRBJ1-2, with D possibly matching TRBD1 (6 bases). CDR3 size: 12 residues. Germline-derived CDR1 and CDR2 are SQVTM and ANQGSEA. The V gene lost 6 bases and the J gene lost 4 bases, with 12 bases spanning the gap. CDR3 protein: CSVSRGGYGYTF. CDR3 sequence (DNA): TGCAGCGTGTCCAGAGGGGGCTATGGCTACACCTTC.

This clonotype has at least ten counts. The rearrangement uses TRBV28 and TRBJ2-7; 7 nucleotides line up with TRBD1. V shed 2 bases, J shed 2 bases, and the junction held 12 bases outside the gene matches. The CDR3 covers 17 residues. Germline values: CDR1 MDHEN, CDR2 SYDVKM. CDR3 coding DNA: TGTGCCAGCAGTTTACCCCTCCGGGACAGAAAAGCCTACGAGCAGTACTTC. Translation gives CASSLPLRDRKAYEQYF.

The V and J genes are TRBV28 and TRBJ2-6, with D unclear. Trimming shortened V by 6 bases and J by 1 base, and 13 bases separated the two germline ends. Germline values: CDR1 MDHEN, CDR2 SYDVKM. This CDR3 is 16 amino acids long. CDR3 loop: CASSTSSRSGANVLTF. DNA of the CDR3: TGTGCCAGCAGCACCTCAAGTCGGTCTGGGGCCAACGTCCTGACTTTC.

This clonotype was found a few times. This rearrangement joins TRBV7-9 to TRBJ2-3; D call uncertain. The CDR3 is 13 residues long. Between the trimmed V and J ends, which lost 5 bases and 9 bases, there was a span of 15 bases. CDR1 and CDR2 (germline): SEHNR, FQNEAQ (reference sequence). CDR3 in amino acids: CASSVGPGTTQYF. For the CDR3, the DNA is TGTGCCAGCAGCGTTGGTCCAGGTACAACGCAGTATTTT. The whole variable domain, remainder taken from reference TRBV7-9 and TRBJ2-3, is DTGVSQNPRHKITKRGQNVTFRCDPISEHNRLYWYRQTLGQGPEFLTYFQNEAQLEKSRLLSDRFSAERPKGSFSTLEIQRTEQGDSAMYLCASSVGPGTTQYFGPGTRLTVL.

This clonotype was picked up a small number of times. The chain joins TRBV9 to TRBJ1-2; the D gene is possibly TRBD1 (5 bases). Germline V gene data show CDR1 as SGDLS and CDR2 as YYNGEE. This CDR3 has 16 amino acids. V was shortened by 0 bases and J by 7 bases, with 19 bases between the two germline ends. CDR3 loop: CASSVAYGRGDSGYTF. The CDR3 DNA follows: TGTGCCAGCAGCGTAGCTTACGGCCGAGGTGACAGTGGCTACACCTTC.

This CDR3 reads CASNRGGTNEQFF. CDR3 DNA sequence: TGTGCCAGCAACCGGGGGGGGACAAATGAGCAGTTCTTC. The chain employs TRBV6-2 or TRBV6-3 and TRBJ2-1; TRBD2 matches at 8 bases. J gave up 7 bases and V 7 bases, and 6 bases lay outside the gene matches. The CDR3 is made up of 13 amino acids. The germline CDR1 and CDR2 sequences are MNHEY and SVGEGT.

This chain joins TRBV7-9 and TRBJ2-5; either TRBD1 or TRBD2 may supply D (5 bases each). V lost 7 bases, J lost 0 bases, and 24 bases lay in between. Germline CDR1 reads SEHNR; CDR2 reads FQNEAQ (reference sequence). The CDR3 consists of 18 residues. This chain's CDR3 is CASTILTRTGLYQETQYF. The CDR3 DNA sequence: TGTGCCAGCACTATACTAACACGAACAGGACTGTACCAAGAGACCCAGTACTTC.

V and J are TRBV20-1 and TRBJ2-7; TRBD1 might be the D (6 bases). Between the trimmed V and J ends, which lost 6 bases and 3 bases, there was a span of 12 bases. The CDR3 loop spans 12 amino acids. Germline V gene lookup returns CDR1 DFQATT and CDR2 SNEGSKA (reference sequence). The DNA for the CDR3 is TGCAGTGCCACGGTAGGGGGCTACGAGCAGTACTTC. It yields the protein CSATVGGYEQYF.

The chain carries TRBV15 and TRBJ2-7; D perhaps matches TRBD1 (5 bases). This CDR3 contains 14 residues. Germline V gene data show CDR1 as LNHNV and CDR2 as YYDKDF (reference sequence). The germline V and J ends were trimmed by 0 bases and 5 bases, with 11 bases remaining between them. The CDR3 loop reads CATSRDFAGNEQYF. The CDR3 DNA sequence: TGTGCCACCAGCAGAGATTTTGCAGGGAACGAGCAGTACTTC.

In its sample, this clonotype was seen a few times. V and J are TRBV15 and TRBJ2-5; possible D gene TRBD2, 6 bases. The V end was cut by 9 bases, the J end by 7 bases, with 21 bases between. CDR1 is LNHNV, CDR2 YYDKDF, per germline (reference sequence). The CDR3 has 14 amino acids. The CDR3 here is CATKTDYSDGTQYF. The CDR3 nucleotides are TGTGCCACTAAGACGGACTACTCGGACGGGACCCAGTACTTC.

This clonotype appeared a single time. V is TRBV29-1 and J is TRBJ2-7, with TRBD1 identical over 8 bases. From germline, CDR1 is SQVTM and CDR2 ANQGSEA. The CDR3 is 13 amino acids. Unmatched junction bases numbered 8, after V lost 3 bases and J lost 7 bases. CDR3 protein: CSVEARGLGEQYF. CDR3 in DNA: TGCAGCGTTGAGGCCAGGGGGCTGGGGGAGCAGTACTTC.

In DNA, the CDR3 is TGTGCCAGCAGACCCGTTCAGGAGGGCTATGGCTACACCTTC. Translating it yields CASRPVQEGYGYTF. This chain joins TRBV5-4 and TRBJ1-2, with D hard to call. CDR1 SGHNT and CDR2 YYREEE come from the germline V gene (reference sequence). The length of the CDR3 is 14 residues. V was trimmed by 5 bases and J by 4 bases, leaving 15 bases between them.

The chain carries TRBV5-1 and TRBJ2-7; 7 bases agree with TRBD1. Judging by the DNA end, TRBJ2-5 fits better; the J call may be wrong. The CDR3 runs to 16 residues. Germline V lookup: CDR1 SGHRS, CDR2 YFSETQ. The CDR3 loop is CASSAGGRILGETQYF. In nucleotides, the CDR3 is TGCGCCAGCAGCGCAGGGGGTCGGATTCTCGGGGAGACCCAGTACTTC.

The gene calls are TRBV4-2 and TRBJ2-4; D unclear. CDR1 and CDR2 (germline): LGHNA, YNFKEQ. This CDR3 contains 14 residues. V lost 1 base and J 6 bases, leaving 10 bases between the germline ends. CDR3 amino acids: CASSQVTGRNIQYF. CDR3 in DNA: TGTGCCAGCAGCCAAGTAACGGGTCGAAACATTCAGTACTTC.